This is a list of T cell receptor beta chains from one sample in a study of T cells after yellow fever vaccination. Via MiXCR, TCRdb re-called the 5' RACE reads, giving one row per CDR3 protein. The profile shows 500,000 to 650,000 distinct CDR3 sequences, around a sixth of them singletons. The specimen was PBMCs, collected about 5 days after the first yellow fever vaccination. These receptors were obtained from a man aged 18-30 years who received the YFV17D yellow fever vaccine. CDR3s include the opening cysteine and the closing phenylalanine or tryptophan. A D gene is named only where the DNA matches it firmly. Not all rows give a size; the values are once, few, many and, for expanded clones, a class.

cdr3_aa: CASGQGQKLFF; cdr3_nt: TGTGCCAGCGGACAGGGTCAAAAACTGTTTTTT; j_call: TRBJ1-4; d_call: TRBD1; v_call: TRBV12-3/TRBV12-4; clone_size: .
cdr3_aa: CASIKDRINNEQFF; cdr3_nt: TGTGCCAGCATAAAGGACAGGATAAACAATGAGCAGTTCTTC; j_call: TRBJ2-1; d_call: TRBD1; v_call: TRBV6-2/TRBV6-3; clone_size: .
cdr3_aa: CASSVSGTGYTEAFF; cdr3_nt: TGTGCCAGCAGCGTGTCCGGGACAGGGTACACTGAAGCTTTCTTT; j_call: TRBJ1-1; d_call: TRBD1; v_call: TRBV9; clone_size: .
cdr3_aa: CASRVAGDTDTQYF; cdr3_nt: TGTGCCAGCAGGGTAGCGGGGGACACAGATACGCAGTATTTT; j_call: TRBJ2-3; d_call: TRBD2; v_call: TRBV6-2/TRBV6-3; clone_size: few
cdr3_aa: CASSTSGGPGYEQFF; cdr3_nt: TGTGCCAGCAGCACTTCGGGGGGGCCGGGTTATGAGCAGTTCTTC; j_call: TRBJ2-1; d_call: TRBD2; v_call: TRBV12-3/TRBV12-4; clone_size: few
cdr3_aa: CSAFLPSGGLYNEQFF; cdr3_nt: TGCAGTGCTTTCCTGCCTAGCGGGGGCTTATACAATGAGCAGTTCTTC; j_call: TRBJ2-1; d_call: TRBD2; v_call: TRBV20-1; clone_size: few
cdr3_aa: CATSRDLTGWREYF; cdr3_nt: TGTGCCACCAGCAGAGATCTCACAGGGTGGAGGGAGTATTTT; j_call: TRBJ2-3; d_call: .; v_call: TRBV15; clone_size: few
cdr3_aa: CAPPRLHGYTF; cdr3_nt: TGTGCCCCCCCTCGGTTGCATGGCTACACCTTC; j_call: TRBJ1-2; d_call: .; v_call: TRBV21-1; clone_size: few
cdr3_aa: CASSVTPGPYEQYF; cdr3_nt: TGTGCCAGCAGCGTGACACCGGGACCCTACGAGCAGTACTTC; j_call: TRBJ2-7; d_call: .; v_call: TRBV9; clone_size: many
cdr3_aa: CASSTDIYNEQFF; cdr3_nt: TGCGCCAGCAGTACCGACATCTACAATGAGCAGTTCTTC; j_call: TRBJ2-1; d_call: .; v_call: TRBV5-1; clone_size: few
cdr3_aa: CASSNGQGGNYGYTF; cdr3_nt: TGTGCCAGCAGTAACGGACAGGGGGGGAACTATGGCTACACCTTC; j_call: TRBJ1-2; d_call: TRBD1; v_call: TRBV6-2/TRBV6-3; clone_size: few
cdr3_aa: CASSFPGVAEQYF; cdr3_nt: TGCGCCAGCAGCTTTCCGGGGGTGGCCGAGCAGTACTTC; j_call: TRBJ2-7; d_call: .; v_call: TRBV5-1; clone_size: few
cdr3_aa: CASTPTGLVDTQYF; cdr3_nt: TGTGCCAGTACCCCGACAGGGCTCGTGGATACGCAGTATTTT; j_call: TRBJ2-3; d_call: TRBD1; v_call: TRBV19; clone_size: .